Shown below are 20 T cell receptor beta chains from a single sample sequenced in a study of control samples from healthy donors and cancer patients. TCRdb's table, derived via immunoSEQ multiplex PCR, lists solely in-frame clones and lacks some. The sample records around 100,000 clones, 87% being singletons. Sequenced material: blood. The receptors here all came from a woman aged 45 to 65 in good health.

J is TRBJ2-1 and V is TRBV19, with D perhaps matching TRBD2 (5 bases). The CDR3 is 17 residues long. Germline CDR1 and CDR2: LNHDA and SQIVND (reference sequence). The V gene lost 4 bases and the J gene lost 10 bases, with 26 bases spanning the gap. For the CDR3, the DNA is TGTGCCAGTAGTACAGGCGGGTGGGGTATGACCTTAACCGAGCAGTTCTTC. Its translation: CASSTGGWGMTLTEQFF.

The chain links TRBV6-5 to TRBJ1-3; D not certain. Germline-derived CDR1 and CDR2 are MNHEY and SVGAGI. V was pared by 6 bases and J by 0 bases, with 12 bases between. The CDR3 has 15 amino acids. The DNA for the CDR3 is TGTGCCAGCAGCCTGGACCGATACTCTGGAAACACCATATATTTT. Amino acids: CASSLDRYSGNTIYF.

The chain has TRBV7-2 and TRBJ2-4; no definite D call. The CDR3 loop spans 15 amino acids. Trimming shortened V by 2 bases and J by 0 bases, and 8 bases separated the two germline ends. CDR1 and CDR2 (germline): SGHTA, FQGNSA. DNA for the CDR3: TGTGCCAGCAGCTTAAGTCAACTAGCCAAAAACATTCAGTACTTC. Translation gives CASSLSQLAKNIQYF. Looking up the rest from reference TRBV7-2 and TRBJ2-4 gives the full variable domain: GAGVSQSPSNKVTEKGKDVELRCDPISGHTALYWYRQSLGQGLEFLIYFQGNSAPDKSGLPSDRFSAERTGGSVSTLTIQRTQQEDSAVYLCASSLSQLAKNIQYFGAGTRLSVL.

This clone has just one count. The chain links TRBV5-4 to TRBJ2-1; TRBD2 agrees at 11 bases. Germline values: CDR1 SGHNT, CDR2 YYREEE (reference sequence). Trimming at V came to 5 bases and at J to 2 bases, leaving 9 bases not matched to a gene. The CDR3 contains 17 residues. The CDR3 loop is CASRSGTSGNTYNEQFF. The CDR3 DNA reads TGTGCCAGCAGATCAGGGACTAGCGGAAACACCTACAATGAGCAGTTCTTC.

The gene calls are TRBV3-1 (or the pseudogene TRBV3-2) and TRBJ2-7, with 7 bases fitting TRBD2. Germline values: CDR1 LGHDT, CDR2 YNNKEL (reference sequence). J was trimmed by 6 bases and V by 6 bases; bases with no gene match: 8. The CDR3 extends over 13 amino acids. CDR3 sequence: CASSNMGGTEQYF. DNA for the CDR3: TGTGCCAGCAGTAACATGGGGGGGACCGAGCAGTACTTC.

The chain couples TRBV2 to TRBJ1-4; TRBD1 matches at 9 bases. This CDR3 is built from 14 residues. V lost 5 bases and J lost 6; bases outside the gene matches: 4. Germline V gene lookup returns CDR1 SNHLY and CDR2 FYNNEI. The CDR3 DNA is TGTGCCAGCAGTTTGACAGGGGGAGATGAAAAACTGTTTTTT. Its protein is CASSLTGGDEKLFF.

The chain carries TRBV12-3 or TRBV12-4 and TRBJ2-1; no definite D call. CDR3 length equals 12 residues. Deletions cut 4 bases from V and 8 bases from J, with 9 bases between. The CDR3 coding sequence is TGTGCCAGCAGTTCGCCCACCCATGAGCAGTTCTTC. Translated: CASSSPTHEQFF.

V and J are TRBV30 and TRBJ2-3, with D hard to call. The CDR3 covers 12 residues. V lost 5 bases and J 4 bases, leaving 10 bases between the germline ends. Looked up from germline, CDR1 is GTSNPN and CDR2 is SVGIG (reference sequence). The CDR3 loop is CAWGSSPDTQYF. CDR3 coding DNA: TGTGCCTGGGGGTCCTCCCCAGATACGCAGTATTTT.

The J gene is TRBJ2-2, the V gene TRBV25-1, with D hard to call. Trimming took off 2 bases at V and 5 bases at J, with 3 bases between the two ends. The CDR3 loop spans 12 amino acids. Germline CDR1 MGHDK, CDR2 SYGVNS. CDR3 nucleotide sequence: TGTGCCAGCAGTGAACCAACCGGGGAGCTGTTTTTT. Translated: CASSEPTGELFF.

This chain joins TRBV6-2 or TRBV6-3 and TRBJ2-1; 7 bases line up with TRBD2. The CDR3 is 15 residues long. Germline CDR1 reads MNHEY; CDR2 reads SVGEGT. After removal of 2 bases from V and 8 bases from J, the junction contained 9 bases not matched to a gene. The DNA for the CDR3 is TGTGCCAGCAGTTACGGGGGGACTATCGGTCATGAGCAGTTCTTC. Residues: CASSYGGTIGHEQFF.

This sequence joins TRBV18 and TRBJ1-1; no clear D. The germline gives CDR1 KGHSH, CDR2 LQKENI. This CDR3 contains 18 residues. V dropped 5 bases and J dropped 1 base, with 23 bases sitting between them. The CDR3 protein is CASSTLPPSRLGNTEAFF. CDR3 DNA: TGTGCCAGCTCAACCCTACCACCTTCACGGCTGGGGAACACTGAAGCTTTCTTT.

This chain joins TRBV9 and TRBJ2-7; 7 nucleotides line up with TRBD1. The V segment lost 0 bases and the J segment 7 bases; nucleotides outside the gene matches: 4. The CDR3 is 13 residues long. Germline CDR1 SGDLS, CDR2 YYNGEE. The CDR3 bases are TGTGCCAGCAGCGTAGAATCACAGGGGGAGCAGTACTTC. Residues: CASSVESQGEQYF.

This chain links TRBV9 with TRBJ1-2; D might be TRBD1 (6 bases). The CDR3 covers 14 residues. The V and J ends lost 0 bases and 4 bases respectively, with 10 bases between them. CDR1 and CDR2 (germline): SGDLS, YYNGEE. As DNA, the CDR3 is TGTGCCAGCAGCGTAGGGGGGGACATCTATGGCTACACCTTC. This translates into CASSVGGDIYGYTF.

This clone turned up a few times. The chain uses TRBV7-3 and TRBJ2-3; D possibly corresponds to TRBD2 (6 bases). Germline CDR1 reads SGHTA; CDR2 reads FQGTGA. The CDR3 contains 16 residues. The V end lost 5 bases, the J end lost 4 bases, and 19 bases lay between the germline ends. Here the CDR3 reads CASSPPTGRMADTQYF. Written as DNA, the CDR3 is TGTGCCAGCAGCCCCCCAACGGGGAGGATGGCAGATACGCAGTATTTT.

This chain uses TRBV7-3 with TRBJ2-5, with D unresolved. Trimming shortened V by 6 bases and J by 0 bases, and 11 bases separated the two germline ends. In germline, CDR1 is SGHTA, CDR2 FQGTGA. The CDR3 has 14 amino acids. CDR3 bases: TGTGCCAGCAGGCGCGGTGGGGACCAAGAGACCCAGTACTTC. As protein: CASRRGGDQETQYF.

The genes are TRBV2 and TRBJ2-4; D remains unclear. From germline, CDR1 is SNHLY and CDR2 FYNNEI. With 10 bases removed from V and 0 bases from J, the gap between germline ends came to 10 bases. This CDR3 contains 13 residues. In DNA form, the CDR3 reads TGTGCCATCGATGGCCAAGCCAAAAACATTCAGTACTTC. It translates to CAIDGQAKNIQYF.

V gene TRBV13 combines with J gene TRBJ2-3; TRBD2 aligns across 12 bases. Trimming removed 5 bases from V and 3 bases from J; junction bases left unmatched: 3. CDR3 length: 15 residues. In germline, CDR1 is PRHDT, CDR2 FYEKMQ (reference sequence). In DNA, the CDR3 is TGTGCCAGCAGCCCTGGGACTAGCGGGACAGATACGCAGTATTTT. It yields the protein CASSPGTSGTDTQYF.

The rearrangement joins TRBV25-1 to TRBJ2-5; 8 nucleotides line up with TRBD1. Germline-derived CDR1 and CDR2 are MGHDK and SYGVNS. V was clipped by 4 bases and J by 5 bases; unmatched bases: 6. The CDR3 consists of 14 residues. The CDR3 sequence is CASSGWTGRETQYF. In nucleotides, the CDR3 is TGTGCCAGCAGTGGCTGGACAGGGAGGGAGACCCAGTACTTC.

Only one count was recorded for this clone. V gene TRBV6-6 combines with J gene TRBJ2-1, with D perhaps being TRBD1 or TRBD2 (5 bases each). V was clipped by 5 bases and J by 4 bases, with 15 bases between them. The germline V gene encodes CDR1 MNHNY and CDR2 SVGAGI (reference sequence). The CDR3 is 15 residues long. CDR3 DNA: TGTGCCAGCAGTAGAACCCGGGACCGGTACAATGAGCAGTTCTTC. As protein: CASSRTRDRYNEQFF.

This clone appeared once. The chain couples TRBV5-1 to TRBJ1-3; D ambiguous. The CDR3 runs 15 residues. Between the trimmed V and J ends, which lost 4 bases and 4 bases, there was a span of 15 bases. Germline CDR1 reads SGHRS; CDR2 reads YFSETQ. CDR3 coding DNA: TGCGCCAGCAGCCAAGACATTCAGCAAGGAAACACCATATATTTT. Its protein product is CASSQDIQQGNTIYF.